The 4 T cell receptor beta chains below come from one sample, sequenced in a study of cytomegalovirus exposure and HLA in healthy donors. PCR primers comprised 60 Vbeta and 13 Jbeta primers. Method: immunoSEQ multiplex PCR; TCRdb's copy keeps in-frame clones and lacks some. The sample has 95,000 to 150,000 clones, approximately 15% seen once. The sample comprised PBMCs. These receptors all stem from a woman aged 18-29 years in good health and CMV-seronegative.

This clone has a handful of counts. The chain links TRBV7-2 to TRBJ2-5, with 7 positions matching TRBD2. CDR1 and CDR2 from the germline V gene are SGHTA and FQGNSA. The V and J ends lost 5 bases and 7 bases, in that order; junction bases with no gene match: 10. CDR3 length equals 14 residues. CDR3 nucleotide sequence: TGTGCCAGCAGCCCCGCCGGGGAGGGTAGGACCCAGTACTTC. Translation gives CASSPAGEGRTQYF.

This clone appeared a few times. The chain is built from TRBV6-5 and TRBJ2-4; TRBD2 matches 12 bases. With V trimmed by 6 bases and J by 6 bases, 6 bases remained unmatched. Germline V gene lookup returns CDR1 MNHEY and CDR2 SVGAGI. The CDR3 sequence is 15 residues long. The CDR3 is CASSPGLAGANIQYF. CDR3 DNA sequence: TGTGCCAGCAGCCCGGGACTAGCGGGTGCAAACATTCAGTACTTC.

The genes are TRBV5-1 and TRBJ2-4, with TRBD1 matching over 8 bases. The J segment lost 0 bases and the V segment lost 2 bases, leaving 10 bases of the junction unmatched. From germline, CDR1 is SGHRS and CDR2 YFSETQ. CDR3 length: 18 amino acids. This CDR3 reads CASSLTLQGVRAKNIQYF. The CDR3 nucleotides read TGCGCCAGCAGCTTAACCCTACAGGGGGTGAGAGCCAAAAACATTCAGTACTTC.

There are a few counts of this clone. The gene calls are TRBV5-1 and TRBJ2-7, with TRBD1 as a possible D gene (5 bases). Germline V gives CDR1 SGHRS, CDR2 YFSETQ. The CDR3 runs to 13 residues. V lost 1 base and J 4 bases, leaving 9 bases between the germline ends. This CDR3 reads CASSLPGLYEQYF. The CDR3 nucleotides read TGCGCCAGCAGCTTGCCAGGGCTTTACGAGCAGTACTTC.